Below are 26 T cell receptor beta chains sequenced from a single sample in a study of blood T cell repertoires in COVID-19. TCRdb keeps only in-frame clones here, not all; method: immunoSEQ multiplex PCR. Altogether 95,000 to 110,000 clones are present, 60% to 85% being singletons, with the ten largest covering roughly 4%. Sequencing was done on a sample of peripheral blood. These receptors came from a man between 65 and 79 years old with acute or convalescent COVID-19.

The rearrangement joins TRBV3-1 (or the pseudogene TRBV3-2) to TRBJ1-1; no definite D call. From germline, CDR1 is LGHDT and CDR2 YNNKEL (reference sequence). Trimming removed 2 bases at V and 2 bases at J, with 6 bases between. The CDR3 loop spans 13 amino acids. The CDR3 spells CASSQTSNTEAFF. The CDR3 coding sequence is TGTGCCAGCAGCCAAACGAGTAACACTGAAGCTTTCTTT.

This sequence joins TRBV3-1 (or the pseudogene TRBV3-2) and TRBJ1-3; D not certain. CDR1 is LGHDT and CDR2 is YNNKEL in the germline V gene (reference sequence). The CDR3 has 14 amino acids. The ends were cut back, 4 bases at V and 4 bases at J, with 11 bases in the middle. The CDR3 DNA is TGTGCCAGCAGCCTAGTGACAACCGGAAACACCATATATTTT. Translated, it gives CASSLVTTGNTIYF.

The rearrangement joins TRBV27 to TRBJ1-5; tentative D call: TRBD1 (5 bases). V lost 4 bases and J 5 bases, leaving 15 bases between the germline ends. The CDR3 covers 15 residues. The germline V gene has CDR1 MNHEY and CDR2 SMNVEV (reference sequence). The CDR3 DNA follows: TGTGCCAGCAGTTGGGGGGGGAGCACGTATCAGCCCCAGCATTTT. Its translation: CASSWGGSTYQPQHF.

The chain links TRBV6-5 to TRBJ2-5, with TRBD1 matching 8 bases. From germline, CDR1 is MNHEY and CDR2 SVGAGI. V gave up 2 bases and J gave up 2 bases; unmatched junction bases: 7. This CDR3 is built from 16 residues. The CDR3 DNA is TGTGCCAGCAGTTACCGCAGGGGGCGTGATCAAGAGACCCAGTACTTC. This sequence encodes CASSYRRGRDQETQYF.

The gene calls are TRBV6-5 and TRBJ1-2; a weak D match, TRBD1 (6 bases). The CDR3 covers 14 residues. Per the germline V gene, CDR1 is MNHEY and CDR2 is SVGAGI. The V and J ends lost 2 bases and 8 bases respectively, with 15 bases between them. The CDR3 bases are TGTGCCAGCAGTTACGACCAGTGGCAGGGGGGCTACACCTTC. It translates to CASSYDQWQGGYTF.

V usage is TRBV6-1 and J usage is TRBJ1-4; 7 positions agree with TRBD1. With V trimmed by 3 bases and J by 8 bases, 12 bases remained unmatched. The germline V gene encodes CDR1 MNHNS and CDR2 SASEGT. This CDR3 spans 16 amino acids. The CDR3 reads CASSDDTTGLGEKLFF. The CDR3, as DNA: TGTGCCAGCAGTGACGATACGACAGGGCTTGGGGAAAAACTGTTTTTT.

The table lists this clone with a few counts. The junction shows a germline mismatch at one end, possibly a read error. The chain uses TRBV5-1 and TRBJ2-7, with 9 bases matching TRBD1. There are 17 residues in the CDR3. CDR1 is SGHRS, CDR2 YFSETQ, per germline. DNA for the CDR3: TGCGCCAGCACCTTGGGGATCGTGGGACAGGGCCGGTACGAGCAGTACTTC. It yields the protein CASTLGIVGQGRYEQYF.

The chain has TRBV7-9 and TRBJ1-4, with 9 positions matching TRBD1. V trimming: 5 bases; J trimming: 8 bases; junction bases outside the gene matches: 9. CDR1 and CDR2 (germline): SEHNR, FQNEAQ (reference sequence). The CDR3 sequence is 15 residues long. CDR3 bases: TGTGCCAGCAGCAAACCAGGGACAGGGAAAGAAAAACTGTTTTTT. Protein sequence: CASSKPGTGKEKLFF.

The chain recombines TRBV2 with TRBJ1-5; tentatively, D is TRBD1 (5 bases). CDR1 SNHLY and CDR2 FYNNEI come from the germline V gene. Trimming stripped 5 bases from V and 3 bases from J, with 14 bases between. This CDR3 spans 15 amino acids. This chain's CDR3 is CASSREGPANQPQHF. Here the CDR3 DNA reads TGTGCCAGCAGTAGGGAGGGGCCAGCCAATCAGCCCCAGCATTTT. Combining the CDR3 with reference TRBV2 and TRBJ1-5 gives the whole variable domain EPEVTQTPSHQVTQMGQEVILRCVPISNHLYFYWYRQILGQKVEFLVSFYNNEISEKSEIFDDQFSVERPDGSNFTLKIRSTKLEDSAMYFCASSREGPANQPQHFGDGTRLSIL.

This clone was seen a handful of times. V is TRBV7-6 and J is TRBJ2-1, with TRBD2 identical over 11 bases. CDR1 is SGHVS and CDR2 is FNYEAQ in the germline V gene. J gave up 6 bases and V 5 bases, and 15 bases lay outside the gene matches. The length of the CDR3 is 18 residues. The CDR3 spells CASSPTTLSGGGGNEQFF. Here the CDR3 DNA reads TGTGCCAGCAGCCCCACGACTCTTAGCGGGGGGGGAGGCAATGAGCAGTTCTTC.

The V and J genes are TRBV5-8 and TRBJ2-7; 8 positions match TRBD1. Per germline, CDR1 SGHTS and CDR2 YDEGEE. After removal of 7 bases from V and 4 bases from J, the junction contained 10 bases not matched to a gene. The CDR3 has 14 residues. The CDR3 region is CASGTTGALYEQYF. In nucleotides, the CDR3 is TGTGCCAGCGGAACGACAGGGGCCCTATACGAGCAGTACTTC.

DNA for the CDR3: TGTGCCAGCAGTCGGATGGGAGACGGAGGATGGGGTATTCAGCCCCAGCATTTT. It is translated as CASSRMGDGGWGIQPQHF. The genes are TRBV6-6 and TRBJ1-5; D is uncertain. This CDR3 spans 18 amino acids. Germline values: CDR1 MNHNY, CDR2 SVGAGI (reference sequence). V gave up 5 bases and J gave up 6 bases, with 26 bases separating them.

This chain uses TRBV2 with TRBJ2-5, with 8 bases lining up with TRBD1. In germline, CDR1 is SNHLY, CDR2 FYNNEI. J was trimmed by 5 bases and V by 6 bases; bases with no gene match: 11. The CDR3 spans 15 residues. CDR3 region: CASRARTGLVETQYF. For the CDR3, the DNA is TGTGCCAGCAGGGCGCGGACAGGGCTGGTGGAGACCCAGTACTTC.

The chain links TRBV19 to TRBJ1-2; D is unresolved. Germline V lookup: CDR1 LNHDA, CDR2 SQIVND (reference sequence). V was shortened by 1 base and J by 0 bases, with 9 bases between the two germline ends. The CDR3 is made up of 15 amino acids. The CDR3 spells CASSIGRLANYGYTF. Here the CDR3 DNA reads TGTGCCAGTAGTATAGGCCGTTTAGCTAACTATGGCTACACCTTC. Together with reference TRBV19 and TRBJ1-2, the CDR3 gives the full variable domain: DGGITQSPKYLFRKEGQNVTLSCEQNLNHDAMYWYRQDPGQGLRLIYYSQIVNDFQKGDIAEGYSVSREKKESFPLTVTSAQKNPTAFYLCASSIGRLANYGYTFGSGTRLTVV.

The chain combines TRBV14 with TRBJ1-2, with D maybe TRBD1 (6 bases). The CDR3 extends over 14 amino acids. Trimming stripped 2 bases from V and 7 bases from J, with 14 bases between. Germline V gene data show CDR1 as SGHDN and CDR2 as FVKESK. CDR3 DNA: TGTGCCAGCAGCCAACACAGGGCGGATATTGGCTACACCTTC. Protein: CASSQHRADIGYTF.

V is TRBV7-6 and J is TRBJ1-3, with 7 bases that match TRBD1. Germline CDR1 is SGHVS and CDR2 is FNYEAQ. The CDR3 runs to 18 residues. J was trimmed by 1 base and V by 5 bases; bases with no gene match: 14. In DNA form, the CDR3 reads TGTGCCAGCAGCCATTTTACAGGGGCCACTCTTTCTGGAAACACCATATATTTT. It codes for CASSHFTGATLSGNTIYF.

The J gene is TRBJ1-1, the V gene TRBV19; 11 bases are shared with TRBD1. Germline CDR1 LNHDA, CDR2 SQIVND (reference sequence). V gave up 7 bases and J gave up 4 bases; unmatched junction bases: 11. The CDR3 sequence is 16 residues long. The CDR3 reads CASNLKGQGGSTEAFF. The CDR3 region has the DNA TGTGCCAGTAACCTGAAGGGACAGGGGGGTTCCACTGAAGCTTTCTTT.

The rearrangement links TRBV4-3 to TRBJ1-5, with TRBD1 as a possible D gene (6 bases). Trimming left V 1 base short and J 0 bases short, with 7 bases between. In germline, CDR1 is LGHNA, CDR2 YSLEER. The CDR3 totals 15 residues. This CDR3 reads CASSQGTVSNQPQHF. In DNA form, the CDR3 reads TGCGCCAGCAGCCAAGGGACAGTTAGCAATCAGCCCCAGCATTTT.

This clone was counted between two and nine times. The CDR3 loop reads CASSLDRREKLFF. The CDR3 DNA sequence: TGTGCCAGCAGTTTAGATAGGAGGGAAAAACTGTTTTTT. The genes are TRBV27 and TRBJ1-4, with D hard to call. CDR3 length equals 13 residues. V was trimmed by 2 bases and J by 8 bases, leaving 9 bases between them. The germline V gene has CDR1 MNHEY and CDR2 SMNVEV (reference sequence).

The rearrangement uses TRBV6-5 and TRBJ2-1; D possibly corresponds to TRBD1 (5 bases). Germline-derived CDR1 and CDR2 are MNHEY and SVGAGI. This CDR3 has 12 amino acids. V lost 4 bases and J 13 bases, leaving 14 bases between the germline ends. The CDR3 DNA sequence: TGTGCCAGCAGTTTCTTACAGGACACCCAGTTCTTC. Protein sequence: CASSFLQDTQFF.

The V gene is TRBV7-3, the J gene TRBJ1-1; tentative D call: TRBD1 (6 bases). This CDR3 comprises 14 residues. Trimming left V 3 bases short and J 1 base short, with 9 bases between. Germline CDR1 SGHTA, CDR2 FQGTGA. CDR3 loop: CASSLGHSNTEAFF. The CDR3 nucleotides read TGTGCCAGCAGCTTGGGACACTCGAACACTGAAGCTTTCTTT.

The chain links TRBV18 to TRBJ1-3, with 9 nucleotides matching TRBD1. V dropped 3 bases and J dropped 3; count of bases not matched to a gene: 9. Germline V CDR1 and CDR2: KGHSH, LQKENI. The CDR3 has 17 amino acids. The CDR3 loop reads CASSPIRQGEGGNTIYF. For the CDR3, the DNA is TGTGCCAGCTCACCCATTCGACAGGGGGAAGGTGGAAACACCATATATTTT.

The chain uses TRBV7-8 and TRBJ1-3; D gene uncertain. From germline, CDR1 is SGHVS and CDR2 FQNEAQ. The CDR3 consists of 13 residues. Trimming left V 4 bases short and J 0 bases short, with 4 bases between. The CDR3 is CASSSNSGNTIYF. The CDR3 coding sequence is TGTGCCAGCAGCTCAAACTCTGGAAACACCATATATTTT.

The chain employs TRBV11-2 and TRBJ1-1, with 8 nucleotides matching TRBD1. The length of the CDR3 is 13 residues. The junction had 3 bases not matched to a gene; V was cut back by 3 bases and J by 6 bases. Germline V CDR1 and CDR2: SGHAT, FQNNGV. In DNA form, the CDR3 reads TGTGCCAGCAGCTTCCAGGGGGCCGCTGAAGCTTTCTTT. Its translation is CASSFQGAAEAFF.

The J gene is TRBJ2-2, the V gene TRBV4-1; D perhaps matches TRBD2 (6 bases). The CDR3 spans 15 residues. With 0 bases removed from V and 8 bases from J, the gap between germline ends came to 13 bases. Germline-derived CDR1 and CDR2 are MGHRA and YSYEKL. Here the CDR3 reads CASSQEKGLAGELFF. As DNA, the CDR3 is TGCGCCAGCAGCCAAGAAAAGGGTCTAGCGGGGGAGCTGTTTTTT.

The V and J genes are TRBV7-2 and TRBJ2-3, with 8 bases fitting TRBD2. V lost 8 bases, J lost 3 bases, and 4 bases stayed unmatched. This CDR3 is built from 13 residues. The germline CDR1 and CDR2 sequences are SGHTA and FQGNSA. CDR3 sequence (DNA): TGTGCCAGCCCCGGGGGGGCGACAGATACGCAGTATTTT. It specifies CASPGGATDTQYF. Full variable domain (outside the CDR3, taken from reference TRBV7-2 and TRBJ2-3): GAGVSQSPSNKVTEKGKDVELRCDPISGHTALYWYRQSLGQGLEFLIYFQGNSAPDKSGLPSDRFSAERTGGSVSTLTIQRTQQEDSAVYLCASPGGATDTQYFGPGTRLTVL.